The clone carrying this T cell receptor beta chain appeared once. The record originates from a study of blood T cell repertoires in COVID-19. The repertoire was sequenced with immunoSEQ multiplex PCR; TCRdb's copy has only in-frame clones and lacks some. The sample contains about 70,000 clones, around 83% of which appear only once. The material sequenced was peripheral blood. This clonotype was obtained from an elderly man with acute or convalescent COVID-19.

Written as DNA, the CDR3 is TGTGCCAGCAGCTTATTCAGTGCTCGGGGGTGGGACTACGAGCAGTACTTC. This sequence encodes CASSLFSARGWDYEQYF. The V and J genes are TRBV11-2 and TRBJ2-7; possible D gene TRBD2, 6 bases. CDR3 length equals 17 residues. Germline CDR1 SGHAT, CDR2 FQNNGV. Trimming removed 2 bases at V and 3 bases at J, with 20 bases between.